This entry concerns a single T cell receptor (beta chain). Assay used: immunoSEQ multiplex PCR; TCRdb lists only in-frame clones, some missing. Here the sample spans about 19,000 clones, about two thirds being singletons. The entry originates in a study of OX40 agonist ivuxolimab in advanced cancers. The CDR3 sequence is 15 residues long. The source is an adult with an advanced solid tumor such as melanoma, head and neck, liver or kidney cancer. The sample consisted of CD4+ or CD8+ T cells sorted from blood, taken in a trial of the OX40 agonist ivuxolimab. This chain connects TRBV7-5 to TRBJ2-5. TRBV7-5 is labeled a pseudogene. The DNA for the CDR3 is TGTGCCAGAAGTTATCGGGACGGGAATTTTGAGACCCAGTACTTC. This sequence encodes CARSYRDGNFETQYF.